The rows below give T cell receptor beta chains drawn from one sample of a study of blood T cell repertoires in COVID-19. Data came from immunoSEQ multiplex PCR; TCRdb stores just in-frame clones and leaves some out. This table holds some 520,000 clones, nearly 90% found once. Sequencing used peripheral blood. These receptors all come from a man in his late teens or twenties with COVID-19, enrolled during active disease. Both conserved end residues are part of each CDR3. D genes are given only for firm matches. Clone size is stated in some rows and not others, as once, few, many or a class when expanded.

size,J,D,V,CDR3,DNA
-,TRBJ2-7,-,TRBV6-5,CASGPIQGSYEQYF,TGTGCCAGCGGACCGATACAGGGCTCCTACGAGCAGTACTTC
-,TRBJ2-1,TRBD2,TRBV27,CASRSASGRADNEQFF,TGTGCCAGCAGATCTGCGAGCGGGAGGGCAGACAATGAGCAGTTCTTC
few,TRBJ1-2,TRBD1,TRBV19,CASSAPGTGGANYGYTF,TGTGCCAGTAGTGCTCCCGGGACAGGGGGAGCTAACTATGGCTACACCTTC
-,TRBJ1-2,-,TRBV30,CAWQIQGRADGYTF,TGTGCCTGGCAGATACAGGGTAGGGCGGATGGCTACACCTTC
-,TRBJ2-2,-,TRBV6-5,CASSLTTGELFF,TGTGCCAGCAGTCTCACAACCGGGGAGCTGTTTTTT
many,TRBJ2-1,TRBD2,TRBV28,CASSPTSGGTYNEQFF,TGTGCCAGCAGTCCCACTAGCGGGGGGACCTACAATGAGCAGTTCTTC
-,TRBJ1-2,-,TRBV18,CASSPGAILSRYGYTF,TGTGCCAGCTCACCGGGCGCGATCCTAAGTCGGTATGGCTACACCTTC
-,TRBJ2-5,-,TRBV24-1,CATSDSGGWETQYF,TGTGCCACCAGTGATTCCGGTGGTTGGGAGACCCAGTACTTC
-,TRBJ2-3,TRBD1,TRBV2,CASNPDRTGDTQYF,TGTGCCAGCAACCCGGACAGGACAGGGGATACGCAGTATTTT
-,TRBJ2-1,TRBD1,TRBV29-1,CSVLPGQGPGRRNEQFF,TGCAGCGTCCTACCGGGACAGGGCCCTGGGAGGCGGAATGAGCAGTTCTTC
-,TRBJ2-7,TRBD2,TRBV6-5,CASRRGTSAYEQYF,TGTGCCAGCAGACGGGGGACTAGCGCCTACGAGCAGTACTTC
-,TRBJ1-2,-,TRBV12-3/TRBV12-4,CASRSLLAGYTF,TGTGCCAGCCGCTCGTTGTTGGCTGGCTACACCTTC
-,TRBJ2-5,TRBD1,TRBV7-9,CASSHGDSVETQYF,TGTGCCAGCAGCCATGGGGACAGCGTAGAGACCCAGTACTTC
-,TRBJ2-1,-,TRBV15,CATSGRDFRYNEQFF,TGTGCCACCAGCGGCCGGGACTTCCGCTACAATGAGCAGTTCTTC
-,TRBJ2-3,TRBD1,TRBV7-9,CASSPGQGTDTQYF,TGTGCCAGCAGCCCGGGACAGGGGACAGATACGCAGTATTTT
few,TRBJ1-2,TRBD1,TRBV9,CASSPETGLGYTF,TGTGCCAGCAGCCCCGAGACAGGGCTTGGCTACACCTTC
-,TRBJ1-3,-,TRBV2,CASSEGSSGNTIYF,TGTGCCAGCAGTGAAGGGAGCTCTGGAAACACCATATATTTT
-,TRBJ2-5,-,TRBV3-1/TRBV3-2,CASSQDLQGEETQYF,TGTGCCAGCAGCCAAGATCTTCAGGGTGAGGAGACCCAGTACTTC
once,TRBJ2-7,-,TRBV19,CASSPPTVNEQYF,TGTGCCAGTAGTCCCCCGACAGTAAACGAGCAGTACTTC
few,TRBJ2-7,-,TRBV5-4,CASSYQGQSYEQYF,TGTGCCAGCAGCTATCAGGGGCAGTCCTACGAGCAGTACTTC
once,TRBJ2-3,TRBD2,TRBV6-5,CASSYSGSGGSDTQYF,TGTGCCAGCAGTTACTCCGGTAGCGGGGGGTCAGATACGCAGTATTTT
-,TRBJ1-4,TRBD1,TRBV11-2,CASSGGQGARRTNEKLFF,TGTGCCAGCAGCGGGGGACAGGGCGCTCGGCGAACTAATGAAAAACTGTTTTTT
-,TRBJ2-2,TRBD1,TRBV7-9,CASSLDLRDSPRGELFF,TGTGCCAGCAGCTTAGACCTCCGGGACAGTCCCAGGGGGGAGCTGTTTTTT
few,TRBJ1-1,TRBD1,TRBV6-4,CASSEGTGRTEAFF,TGTGCCAGCAGTGAAGGGACAGGGCGAACTGAAGCTTTCTTT
-,TRBJ2-3,TRBD2,TRBV6-5,CASSYSSSGYLDTQYF,TGTGCCAGCAGTTACTCGTCTAGCGGTTATCTGGATACGCAGTATTTT
-,TRBJ2-3,TRBD2,TRBV5-1,CASSFGTSGRPGADTQYF,TGCGCCAGCAGCTTCGGGACTAGCGGGAGGCCAGGGGCCGATACGCAGTATTTT
-,TRBJ1-1,-,TRBV24-1,CATSCQARSKIMNTEAFF,TGTGCCACCAGTTGCCAGGCAAGGTCCAAAATCATGAACACTGAAGCTTTCTTT
once,TRBJ2-2,TRBD2,TRBV7-3,CASSLHRLAGPGELFF,TGTGCCAGCAGCTTACACCGTCTAGCGGGCCCCGGGGAGCTGTTTTTT
once,TRBJ2-5,TRBD1,TRBV2,CASEGQQETQYF,TGCGCCTCCGAGGGACAGCAAGAGACCCAGTACTTC
-,TRBJ2-2,TRBD1,TRBV7-9,CASSTHRGENTGELFF,TGTGCCAGCAGTACACACAGGGGTGAGAACACCGGGGAGCTGTTTTTT
-,TRBJ2-4,TRBD2,TRBV29-1,CSVELGRERAKNIQYF,TGCAGCGTTGAGTTGGGGCGGGAGAGAGCCAAAAACATTCAGTACTTC
-,TRBJ1-1,TRBD1,TRBV19,CASSALLGQTEAFF,TGTGCCAGTAGTGCCCTCCTGGGACAGACAGAAGCTTTCTTT
-,TRBJ2-7,-,TRBV20-1,CSARLDYEQYF,TGCAGTGCTCGACTGGACTACGAGCAGTACTTC
once,TRBJ2-1,TRBD2,TRBV13,CASSLAGGIHEQFF,TGTGCCAGCAGTTTAGCGGGGGGAATCCATGAGCAGTTCTTC
once,TRBJ1-3,-,TRBV29-1,CSAGPGLHGNTIYF,TGCAGCGCCGGGCCGGGACTGCACGGAAACACCATATATTTT
once,TRBJ1-5,-,TRBV3-1/TRBV3-2,CASSQDLAGVNQPQHF,TGTGCCAGCAGCCAAGATCTGGCGGGGGTTAATCAGCCCCAGCATTTT
-,TRBJ2-6,TRBD1,TRBV7-9,CASSSGTGASGANVLTF,TGTGCCAGCAGCTCAGGGACAGGGGCGTCTGGGGCCAACGTCCTGACTTTC
-,TRBJ2-1,-,TRBV19,CASSIKSSRNNEQFF,TGTGCCAGTAGTATAAAGTCTAGCAGAAACAATGAGCAGTTCTTC
-,TRBJ2-5,-,TRBV27,CASRYRQGREETQYF,TGTGCCAGCAGATACCGACAGGGGAGGGAAGAGACCCAGTACTTC
-,TRBJ2-2,-,TRBV7-9,CASSPTGRGTYTGELFF,TGTGCCAGCAGCCCCACGGGGCGCGGGACCTACACCGGGGAGCTGTTTTTT
-,TRBJ2-1,-,TRBV9,CASSVNSGNEQFF,TGTGCCAGCAGCGTTAATTCGGGCAATGAGCAGTTCTTC
few,TRBJ1-6,-,TRBV4-1,CASSPLRPRESSYNSPLHF,TGCGCCAGCAGCCCCCTACGCCCTAGGGAGAGCTCCTATAATTCACCCCTCCACTTT
-,TRBJ1-5,-,TRBV6-6,CASSYLDRYNQPQHF,TGTGCCAGCAGTTACCTAGACAGGTACAATCAGCCCCAGCATTTT
-,TRBJ1-3,TRBD1,TRBV5-4,CASSLGGQGVRDTIYF,TGTGCCAGCAGCCTAGGGGGACAGGGTGTTCGTGACACCATATATTTT
once,TRBJ1-4,-,TRBV2,CASMGGSEKLFF,TGTGCCAGCATGGGGGGGAGCGAAAAACTGTTTTTT
-,TRBJ2-4,-,TRBV28,CASSGRGLAKNIQYF,TGTGCCAGCAGTGGGCGAGGACTAGCCAAAAACATTCAGTACTTC
-,TRBJ1-6,-,TRBV27,CASSPGLRMVSPLHF,TGTGCCAGCAGTCCTGGCCTGCGGATGGTTTCACCCCTCCACTTT
-,TRBJ2-1,TRBD2,TRBV7-2,CASRPTSGLSSYNEQFF,TGTGCCAGCAGACCTACTAGCGGCCTAAGCTCCTACAATGAGCAGTTCTTC
-,TRBJ2-3,TRBD2,TRBV5-1,CASSLPGGPDTQYF,TGCGCCAGCAGCTTGCCGGGAGGGCCAGATACGCAGTATTTT
-,TRBJ2-3,-,TRBV5-1,CASSLAREADTQYF,TGCGCCAGCAGCTTGGCCAGGGAGGCAGATACGCAGTATTTT
-,TRBJ2-1,-,TRBV11-1,CASRDSGRLSYNEQFF,TGTGCCAGCAGAGACTCCGGGAGACTCTCCTACAATGAGCAGTTCTTC
-,TRBJ2-4,-,TRBV5-1,CASSPGDVAKNIQYF,TGCGCCAGCAGCCCAGGGGATGTAGCCAAAAACATTCAGTACTTC
-,TRBJ2-2,TRBD1,TRBV3-1/TRBV3-2,CASSQDWAGGFGELFF,TGTGCCAGCAGCCAAGATTGGGCAGGGGGCTTCGGGGAGCTGTTTTTT
-,TRBJ1-1,TRBD1,TRBV7-6,CASSIQGYTEAFF,TGTGCCAGCAGCATACAGGGGTACACTGAAGCTTTCTTT
-,TRBJ2-3,TRBD2,TRBV19,CASSRGDDTDTQYF,TGTGCCAGCTCGCGGGGGGACGACACAGATACGCAGTATTTT
-,TRBJ2-3,-,TRBV28,CASSLSPPADTQYF,TGTGCCAGCAGTTTATCCCCCCCGGCAGATACGCAGTATTTT
-,TRBJ2-3,-,TRBV27,CASSLGRADTQYF,TGTGCCAGCAGTCTCGGTCGTGCAGATACGCAGTATTTT
-,TRBJ1-1,TRBD1,TRBV18,CASSAQGAGTEAFF,TGTGCCAGCTCAGCTCAGGGGGCGGGCACTGAAGCTTTCTTT
-,TRBJ2-3,-,TRBV6-4,CASSDHAGPTDTQYF,TGTGCCAGCAGTGACCACGCGGGGCCCACAGATACGCAGTATTTT